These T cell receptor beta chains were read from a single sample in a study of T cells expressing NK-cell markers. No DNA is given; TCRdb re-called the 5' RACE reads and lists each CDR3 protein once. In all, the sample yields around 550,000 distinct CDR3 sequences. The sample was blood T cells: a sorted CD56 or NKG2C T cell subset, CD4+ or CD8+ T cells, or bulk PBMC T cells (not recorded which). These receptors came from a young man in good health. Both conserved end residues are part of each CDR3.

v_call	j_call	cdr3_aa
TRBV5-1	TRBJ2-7	CASSLGTGPTYEQYF
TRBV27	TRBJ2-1	CASRWPGQGYNEQFF
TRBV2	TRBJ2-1	CASGRGFDEQFF
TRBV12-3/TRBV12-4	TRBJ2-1	CASSLGGPSGRENYNEQFF
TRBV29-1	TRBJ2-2	CSVVMGSRVNGELFF
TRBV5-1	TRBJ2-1	CASSPLDPYSYNEQFF
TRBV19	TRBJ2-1	CASRGTGGKNEQFF
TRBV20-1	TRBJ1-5	CSARGGLDQPQHF
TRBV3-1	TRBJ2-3	CASSQTSGGTTDTQYF
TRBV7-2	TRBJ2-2	CASSLGPRGANTGELFF
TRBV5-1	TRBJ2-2	CASSLMTGDSGELFF
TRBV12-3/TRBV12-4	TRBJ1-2	CASSLLRGLVPNYGYTF
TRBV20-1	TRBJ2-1	CSATSGTSPGDEQFF
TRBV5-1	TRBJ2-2	CASSLAQSVGGELFF
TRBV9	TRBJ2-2	CASSITSGRVSGELFF
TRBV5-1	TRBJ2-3	CASSDQPGGTDTQYF
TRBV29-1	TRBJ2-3	CSVGASGSITDTQYF
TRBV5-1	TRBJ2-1	CASSPVGGDLGEQFF
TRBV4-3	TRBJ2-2	CASSHGSGANTGELFF
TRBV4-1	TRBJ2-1	CASSQVGRASGNEQFF
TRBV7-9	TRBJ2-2	CASSPGDRFTGELFF
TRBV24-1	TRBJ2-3	CATSGQTSGRADTQYF
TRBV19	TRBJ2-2	CASTLLAGETGTGELFF
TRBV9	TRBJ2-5	CASSPHSRSRGDQETQYF
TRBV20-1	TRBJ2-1	CSATDWGGTPYNEQFF
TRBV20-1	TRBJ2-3	CSARAISGASTDTQYF
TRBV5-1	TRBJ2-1	CASSLDMARRRNEQFF
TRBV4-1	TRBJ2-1	CASSPLILDGILDNEQFF
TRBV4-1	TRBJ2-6	CASSQEDIGSGANVLTF
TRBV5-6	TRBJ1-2	CASVRSLANYGYTF
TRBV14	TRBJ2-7	CASSRVSHEQYF
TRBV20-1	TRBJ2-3	CSARAPGLADTQYF
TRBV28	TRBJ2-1	CASSLPRLAMGEQFF
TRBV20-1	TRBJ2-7	CSARDPGQGSLEQYF
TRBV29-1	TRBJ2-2	CSVNVGHAGELFF
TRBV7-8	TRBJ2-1	CASSLGGYQFF
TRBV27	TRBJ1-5	CASSYSGVRQPQHF
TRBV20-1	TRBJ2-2	CSASLAGMDGELFF
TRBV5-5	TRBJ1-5	CASSHDYRGYQPQHF
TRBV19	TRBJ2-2	CASSRIQLAGGAGELFF
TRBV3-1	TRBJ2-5	CASSQGTSGRRETQYF
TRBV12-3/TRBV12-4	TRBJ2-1	CASSDSHFYNEQFF
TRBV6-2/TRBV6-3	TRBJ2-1	CASSYSGLAFNEQFF
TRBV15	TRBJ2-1	CATSRADSDYNEQFF
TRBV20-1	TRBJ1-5	CSAREGRGGHQPQHF
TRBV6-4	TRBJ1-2	CASSETGMFGYTF
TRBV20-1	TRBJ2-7	CSARETGPTYEQYF
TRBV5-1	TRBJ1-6	CASSLQGNNSPLHF
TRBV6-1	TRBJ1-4	CASRPVGAREKLFF
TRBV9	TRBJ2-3	CASSVGEGESTDTQYF
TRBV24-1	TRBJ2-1	CATSEGTEKFF
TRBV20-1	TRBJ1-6	CSARGVGSPLHF
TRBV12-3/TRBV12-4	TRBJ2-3	CASSPTGALLDTQYF
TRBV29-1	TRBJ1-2	CSVGDRGAYGYTF
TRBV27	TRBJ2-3	CASSKQGASTHTDTQYF
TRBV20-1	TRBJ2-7	CSASGMGGAGSSYEQYF
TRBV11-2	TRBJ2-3	CASSLDRRDTQYF
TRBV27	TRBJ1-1	CASTPDSMNTEAFF
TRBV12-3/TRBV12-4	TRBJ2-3	CASTEGADTQYF